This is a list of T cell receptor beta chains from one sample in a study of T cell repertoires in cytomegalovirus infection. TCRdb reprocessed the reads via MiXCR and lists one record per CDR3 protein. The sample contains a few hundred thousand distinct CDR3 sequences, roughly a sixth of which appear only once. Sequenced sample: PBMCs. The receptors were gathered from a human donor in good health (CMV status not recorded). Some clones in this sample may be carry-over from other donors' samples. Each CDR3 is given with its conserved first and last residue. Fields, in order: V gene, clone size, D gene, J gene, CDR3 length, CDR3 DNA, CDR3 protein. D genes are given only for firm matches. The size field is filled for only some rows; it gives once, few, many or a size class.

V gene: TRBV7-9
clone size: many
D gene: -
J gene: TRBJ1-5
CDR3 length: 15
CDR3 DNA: TGTGCCAGCAGCTACGGACAGTATAGCAATCAGCCCCAGCATTTT
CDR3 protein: CASSYGQYSNQPQHF

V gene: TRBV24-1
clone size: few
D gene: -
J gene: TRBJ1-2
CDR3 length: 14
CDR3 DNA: TGTGCCACCAGTGAAGAAACAGGACTCTATGGCTACACCTTC
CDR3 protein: CATSEETGLYGYTF

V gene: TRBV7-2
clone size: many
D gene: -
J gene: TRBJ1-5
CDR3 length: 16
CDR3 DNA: TGTGCCAGCAGCTTGGACGGCCAGGGGTACAATCAGCCCCAGCATTTT
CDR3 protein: CASSLDGQGYNQPQHF

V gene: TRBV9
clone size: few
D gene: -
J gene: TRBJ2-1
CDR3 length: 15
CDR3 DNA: TGTGCCAGCAGCGTAGGGACTGCCTCCTACAATGAGCAGTTCTTC
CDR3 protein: CASSVGTASYNEQFF

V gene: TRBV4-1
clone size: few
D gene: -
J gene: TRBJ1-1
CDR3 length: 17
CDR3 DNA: TGCGCCAGCAGCCAAGCCAAAAACGGACTGCCACCCACTGAAGCTTTCTTT
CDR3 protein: CASSQAKNGLPPTEAFF

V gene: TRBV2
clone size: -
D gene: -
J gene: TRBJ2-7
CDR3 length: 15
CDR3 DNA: TGTGCCAGCTACGGGGAGGGCAGGGGGGTCTACGAGCAGTACTTC
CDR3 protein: CASYGEGRGVYEQYF

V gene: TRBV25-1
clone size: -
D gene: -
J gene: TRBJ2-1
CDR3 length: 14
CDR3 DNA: TGTGCCAGCAGTAAATCCTCTGTGAGCTTTGAGCAGTTCTTC
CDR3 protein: CASSKSSVSFEQFF

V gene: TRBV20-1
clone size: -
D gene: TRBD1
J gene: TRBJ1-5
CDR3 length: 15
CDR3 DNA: TGCAGTGCTAGAGCCCCACAGGGGCACAATCAGCCCCAGCATTTT
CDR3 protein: CSARAPQGHNQPQHF

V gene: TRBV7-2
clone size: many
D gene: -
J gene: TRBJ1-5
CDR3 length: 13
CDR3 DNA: TGTGCCAGCAGCTTTAGCAGCAATCAGCCCCAGCATTTT
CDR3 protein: CASSFSSNQPQHF

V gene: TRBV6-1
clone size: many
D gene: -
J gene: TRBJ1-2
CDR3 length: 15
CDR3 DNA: TGTGCCAGCAGTTTGGAGGGCGCTCACCCCTATGGCTACACCTTC
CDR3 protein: CASSLEGAHPYGYTF

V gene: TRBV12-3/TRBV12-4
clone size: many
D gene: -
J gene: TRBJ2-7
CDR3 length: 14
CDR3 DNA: TGTGCCAGCAGTTTAGGTAGCTCAATACACGAGCAGTACTTC
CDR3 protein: CASSLGSSIHEQYF

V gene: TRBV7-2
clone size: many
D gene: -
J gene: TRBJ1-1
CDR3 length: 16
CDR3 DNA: TGTGCCAGCAGCTTAAATGGACTGGCATTGAACACTGAAGCTTTCTTT
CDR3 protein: CASSLNGLALNTEAFF